Listed here are 29 T cell receptor beta chains from one sample, sequenced in a study of T cells in localized non-small cell lung cancer. The protocol was immunoSEQ multiplex PCR, while the TCRdb copy is restricted to in-frame clones and leaves out a portion. This repertoire shows 1,800 or so clones, more than 20% found once; its top ten account for about 18%. The sample here was normal lung tissue next to the tumor, taken before any cancer treatment. These receptors all come from a man aged 35-69 years with stage II lung adenocarcinoma.

CDR3 sequence reads: CASSSGLAGVDTQYF. The DNA of the CDR3 is TGTGCCAGCAGCTCCGGACTAGCGGGTGTAGATACGCAGTATTTT. The chain carries TRBV11-3 and TRBJ2-3; 11 bases match TRBD2. The CDR3 is 15 amino acids. Looked up from germline, CDR1 is SGHNT and CDR2 is YENEEA. The J segment lost 5 bases and the V segment lost 4 bases, leaving 5 bases of the junction unmatched.

This clone was seen more than once but under ten times. J is TRBJ1-2 and V is TRBV11-3; 8 bases align to TRBD1. Germline CDR1 and CDR2: SGHNT and YENEEA. The junction had 7 bases not matched to a gene; V was cut back by 4 bases and J by 6 bases. The CDR3 has 14 residues. CDR3 sequence: CASSSPGGVDGYTF. The DNA for the CDR3 is TGTGCCAGCAGCTCTCCAGGGGGCGTCGATGGCTACACCTTC.

CDR3 sequence reads: CASSYSTQGGGELFF. The CDR3 DNA sequence: TGTGCCAGCAGTTACTCGACCCAGGGGGGAGGGGAGCTGTTTTTT. The chain is built from TRBV6-8 and TRBJ2-2; tentative D call: TRBD1 (7 bases). Trimming stripped 0 bases from V and 8 bases from J, with 13 bases between. CDR1 MNHGY and CDR2 SAAAGT come from the germline V gene. The CDR3 length is 15 residues.

This clone was seen a single time. The chain is built from TRBV5-1 and TRBJ2-3, with TRBD2 identical over 7 bases. The V and J ends lost 0 bases and 3 bases, in that order; junction bases with no gene match: 4. The CDR3 totals 15 residues. Germline V gene sequence: CDR1 SGHRS, CDR2 YFSETQ. The CDR3 loop is CASSLEAGMTDTQYF. CDR3 DNA sequence: TGCGCCAGCAGCTTGGAAGCGGGGATGACAGATACGCAGTATTTT.

The rearrangement links TRBV11-3 to TRBJ2-1; D is tentatively TRBD1 or TRBD2 (5 bases each). Looked up from germline, CDR1 is SGHNT and CDR2 is YENEEA. Trimming took 5 bases from V and 7 from J, leaving 27 bases between them. The CDR3 extends over 18 amino acids. The CDR3 is CASSPSPSGTGENNEQFF. CDR3 in DNA: TGTGCCAGCAGCCCGAGCCCCTCCGGGACGGGCGAAAATAATGAGCAGTTCTTC. The full variable domain, in which reference TRBV11-3 and TRBJ2-1 provide the parts outside the CDR3, is EAGVVQSPRYKIIEKKQPVAFWCNPISGHNTLYWYLQNLGQGPELLIRYENEEAVDDSQLPKDRFSAERLKGVDSTLKIQPAELGDSAVYLCASSPSPSGTGENNEQFFGPGTRLTVL.

The genes are TRBV18 and TRBJ2-1, with D uncertain. V lost 0 bases and J lost 1, with 4 bases in between. The CDR3 sequence is 14 residues long. Germline values: CDR1 KGHSH, CDR2 LQKENI. This chain's CDR3 is CASSPPVSYNEQFF. The CDR3 bases are TGTGCCAGCTCACCACCAGTATCCTACAATGAGCAGTTCTTC.

This clone was detected only a few times. The V gene is TRBV6-8, the J gene TRBJ1-1, with D tentatively TRBD1 (6 bases). The V and J ends lost 3 bases and 5 bases respectively, with 28 bases between them. CDR1 and CDR2 from the germline V gene are MNHGY and SAAAGT. The CDR3 is made up of 19 amino acids. The CDR3 DNA sequence: TGTGCCAGCAGTTATAGTCCCTCCTGGGGGGCGGACTTGGGGACTGAAGCTTTCTTT. This codes for CASSYSPSWGADLGTEAFF.

The DNA of the CDR3 is TGTGCCAGCAGCGTAGACAGTTACAATGAGCAGTTCTTC. Translated, it gives CASSVDSYNEQFF. The gene calls are TRBV9 and TRBJ2-1; no clear D. Germline V CDR1 and CDR2: SGDLS, YYNGEE. V was pared by 0 bases and J by 4 bases, with 5 bases between. This CDR3 region has 13 residues.

The CDR3 sequence: CASSIAPITGTNVLTF. In DNA form, the CDR3 reads TGTGCCAGTAGTATAGCCCCCATAACAGGGACCAACGTCCTGACTTTC. The chain recombines TRBV19 with TRBJ2-6, with D maybe TRBD1 (6 bases). Germline V gene lookup returns CDR1 LNHDA and CDR2 SQIVND (reference sequence). The germline V and J ends were trimmed by 1 base and 8 bases, with 15 bases remaining between them. The CDR3 totals 16 residues.

The chain is built from TRBV19 and TRBJ1-1; 7 bases are a match to TRBD1. CDR3 length: 14 amino acids. CDR1 and CDR2 from the germline V gene are LNHDA and SQIVND (reference sequence). J gave up 2 bases and V 5 bases, and 5 bases lay outside the gene matches. The CDR3 spells CASSRDRFNTEAFF. As DNA, the CDR3 is TGTGCCAGTAGTCGGGACAGATTTAACACTGAAGCTTTCTTT.

This clone occurred a few times. In nucleotides, the CDR3 is TGTGCCAGTAGTATCGGACGGCTCGATAATTCACCCCTCCACTTT. Translated: CASSIGRLDNSPLHF. The chain carries TRBV19 and TRBJ1-6; D call uncertain. The CDR3 is 15 residues long. The V gene's germline CDR1 is LNHDA and CDR2 SQIVND (reference sequence). The V end was cut by 3 bases, the J end by 5 bases, with 11 bases between.

The table lists this clone with a few counts. The V call is TRBV18, the J call TRBJ1-1; D not resolved. This CDR3 is 15 amino acids long. The germline V gene encodes CDR1 KGHSH and CDR2 LQKENI. V shed 3 bases and J shed 3 bases, with 14 bases lying between them. CDR3 DNA sequence: TGTGCCAGCTCACCCGGCGTCGGCCCGGACACTGAAGCTTTCTTT. The encoded protein is CASSPGVGPDTEAFF.

This chain joins TRBV12-5 and TRBJ1-1; D unresolved. Trimming left V 2 bases short and J 4 bases short, with 14 bases between. The CDR3 totals 15 residues. The germline V gene encodes CDR1 LGHNT and CDR2 FRNRAP. CDR3 in DNA: TGTGCTAGTGGTTTGACGGGGAACGATCGCACTGAAGCTTTCTTT. Its protein product is CASGLTGNDRTEAFF.

This clone was picked up a small number of times. V gene TRBV11-3 combines with J gene TRBJ2-1; 7 positions agree with TRBD1. The germline V gene encodes CDR1 SGHNT and CDR2 YENEEA. V lost 5 bases to trimming and J lost 1 base; unmatched junction nucleotides: 5. CDR3 size: 15 residues. CDR3 amino acids: CASSPRGNSYNEQFF. The CDR3 nucleotides are TGTGCCAGCAGCCCCAGGGGGAATTCCTACAATGAGCAGTTCTTC.

The chain joins TRBV5-1 to TRBJ2-3; possibly TRBD1 for D (5 bases). Germline values: CDR1 SGHRS, CDR2 YFSETQ. The V gene lost 2 bases and the J gene lost 0 bases, with 10 bases spanning the gap. The CDR3 loop spans 15 amino acids. CDR3 nucleotide sequence: TGCGCCAGCAGCTTAGTGACAGCGAGCACAGATACGCAGTATTTT. It specifies CASSLVTASTDTQYF.

V usage is TRBV11-3 and J usage is TRBJ2-1; possibly TRBD1 for D (6 bases). The CDR3 sequence is 14 residues long. Trimming left V 3 bases short and J 4 bases short, with 10 bases between. Germline assignment: CDR1 SGHNT and CDR2 YENEEA. This CDR3 reads CASSFHREYNEQFF. DNA for the CDR3: TGTGCCAGCAGCTTCCACAGGGAATACAATGAGCAGTTCTTC.

Judged by abundance, this clone is large. The chain has TRBV11-3 and TRBJ2-3; possible D gene TRBD2, 5 bases. Germline V lookup: CDR1 SGHNT, CDR2 YENEEA. The length of the CDR3 is 15 residues. The ends were cut back, 6 bases at V and 3 bases at J, with 16 bases in the middle. The CDR3 loop reads CASRSTRMGTDTQYF. The CDR3 bases are TGTGCCAGCAGATCAACTAGGATGGGGACAGATACGCAGTATTTT. The variable domain in full, with the rest retrieved from reference TRBV11-3 and TRBJ2-3, is EAGVVQSPRYKIIEKKQPVAFWCNPISGHNTLYWYLQNLGQGPELLIRYENEEAVDDSQLPKDRFSAERLKGVDSTLKIQPAELGDSAVYLCASRSTRMGTDTQYFGPGTRLTVL.

This chain links TRBV6-1 with TRBJ1-2, with D uncertain. This CDR3 region has 13 residues. Trimming took 0 bases from V and 8 from J, leaving 10 bases between them. In germline, CDR1 is MNHNS, CDR2 SASEGT. CDR3 bases: TGTGCCAGCAGTGAAGCGCAGGTTGGCGGCTACACCTTC. Translating gives CASSEAQVGGYTF.

The chain carries TRBV30 and TRBJ2-7, with 9 positions matching TRBD1. With V trimmed by 5 bases and J by 4 bases, 0 bases remained unmatched. This CDR3 has 11 residues. The V gene's germline CDR1 is GTSNPN and CDR2 SVGIG (reference sequence). The CDR3: CAWGQGYEQYF. Written as DNA, the CDR3 is TGTGCCTGGGGACAGGGGTACGAGCAGTACTTC.

This clone has only a few counts. The chain employs TRBV6-8 and TRBJ2-3; 8 bases agree with TRBD2. The junction had 10 bases not matched to a gene; V was cut back by 7 bases and J by 4 bases. The CDR3 is 15 amino acids. From germline, CDR1 is MNHGY and CDR2 SAAAGT. The CDR3 DNA is TGTGCCAGCAACTTGGGCGGGGGGCTGGCAGATACGCAGTATTTT. Its protein is CASNLGGGLADTQYF.

This chain connects TRBV19 to TRBJ2-1; TRBD1 matches 8 bases. This CDR3 spans 15 amino acids. Germline CDR1 and CDR2: LNHDA and SQIVND (reference sequence). V shed 1 base, J shed 2 bases, and the junction held 1 base outside the gene matches. This CDR3 reads CASSIGTGTYNEQFF. For the CDR3, the DNA is TGTGCCAGTAGTATAGGGACAGGGACCTACAATGAGCAGTTCTTC.

This clone was seen a few times. This sequence joins TRBV6-8 and TRBJ2-5, with D perhaps TRBD2 (5 bases). Germline-derived CDR1 and CDR2 are MNHGY and SAAAGT. The CDR3 is 14 residues long. V was pared by 4 bases and J by 6 bases, with 15 bases between. The CDR3 coding sequence is TGTGCCAGCAGTTTGGGAGATGACGTCAAGACCCAGTACTTC. Protein product: CASSLGDDVKTQYF.

In its sample, this clone was seen a few times. The chain has TRBV6-8 and TRBJ1-2, with D maybe TRBD1 (6 bases). Germline-derived CDR1 and CDR2 are MNHGY and SAAAGT. The CDR3 length is 13 residues. Deletions cut 8 bases from V and 8 bases from J, with 18 bases between. The CDR3 here is CASHRVLSGGYTF. CDR3 bases: TGTGCCAGCCACAGGGTATTATCTGGAGGCTACACCTTC.

The rearrangement links TRBV12-5 to TRBJ2-5, with D hard to call. The germline V gene encodes CDR1 LGHNT and CDR2 FRNRAP. V was pared by 1 base and J by 3 bases, with 9 bases between. The CDR3 covers 14 residues. The CDR3 spells CASGLATSKETQYF. The CDR3 DNA sequence: TGTGCTAGTGGTTTGGCCACATCGAAAGAGACCCAGTACTTC.

By sample share, this clone is large. The V gene is TRBV6-8, the J gene TRBJ2-1; unclear D gene. The V end lost 5 bases, the J end lost 6 bases, and 8 bases lay between the germline ends. CDR1 and CDR2 (germline): MNHGY, SAAAGT. CDR3 size: 12 residues. Written as DNA, the CDR3 is TGTGCCAGCAGTGATTTGGGCAATGAGCAGTTCTTC. Translating it yields CASSDLGNEQFF.

The chain employs TRBV30 and TRBJ2-3; unclear D gene. The CDR3 covers 15 residues. The V end lost 5 bases, the J end lost 0 bases, and 15 bases lay between the germline ends. Germline V CDR1 and CDR2: GTSNPN, SVGIG (reference sequence). The DNA of the CDR3 is TGTGCCTGGGGAAGAGCGAGTACGAGCACAGATACGCAGTATTTT. It is translated as CAWGRASTSTDTQYF.

This clone was picked up a small number of times. The chain employs TRBV11-3 and TRBJ1-2; possible D gene TRBD1, 6 bases. The V gene lost 3 bases and the J gene lost 0 bases, with 11 bases spanning the gap. The CDR3 runs to 15 residues. Looked up from germline, CDR1 is SGHNT and CDR2 is YENEEA. This CDR3 is CASSLAEGANYGYTF. CDR3 nucleotides: TGTGCCAGCAGCTTGGCAGAGGGGGCTAACTATGGCTACACCTTC.

This clone is medium-sized (0.01 to 0.1%) within its sample. V gene TRBV11-3 combines with J gene TRBJ1-1, with 10 bases lining up with TRBD1. CDR1 SGHNT and CDR2 YENEEA come from the germline V gene. The length of the CDR3 is 15 residues. V shed 5 bases and J 0 bases; nucleotides not matched to a gene: 3. The CDR3 DNA is TGTGCCAGCAGCGGACAGGGGGAGATGAACACTGAAGCTTTCTTT. This sequence encodes CASSGQGEMNTEAFF.

The chain has TRBV14 and TRBJ1-2, with TRBD1 matching 7 bases. Trimming took 0 bases from V and 8 from J; bases not matched to a gene: 18. There are 18 residues in the CDR3. Germline V gene sequence: CDR1 SGHDN, CDR2 FVKESK. CDR3 amino acids: CASSQEGGGRQGTRGYTF. CDR3 nucleotides: TGTGCCAGCAGCCAAGAGGGGGGAGGAAGACAGGGAACTCGGGGCTACACCTTC. The whole variable domain, filled in from reference TRBV14 and TRBJ1-2, reads EAGVTQFPSHSVIEKGQTVTLRCDPISGHDNLYWYRRVMGKEIKFLLHFVKESKQDESGMPNNRFLAERTGGTYSTLKVQPAELEDSGVYFCASSQEGGGRQGTRGYTFGSGTRLTVV.